This TCR beta chain was recorded in a study of CD8+CD57+ T cells in acquired aplastic anemia. Study overall: Sorted CD4+ and CD8+ cells yielded 3.2 ug of DNA on average. Study-wide points: Between patients and controls, approximately 29 CD8+ CDR3 sequences were found in common.

This CDR3 has 16 residues. With 1 base removed from V and 0 bases from J, the gap between germline ends came to 10 bases. This clonotype showed up just a few times. Antigen: not known. Genomic DNA templated the TCR beta VDJ and CDR3 profiling. TCRdb independently ran MiXCR on the reads; one entry per CDR3 protein. The table has 150,000 to 200,000 distinct CDR3 sequences, approximately 40% seen once; the top ten hold 1.1%. The receptor's source is a human donor in good health. Sequenced sample: sorted CD4+, CD8+, or CD8+CD57+ T cells (not recorded which) from PBMCs. The rearrangement uses TRBV12-3 or TRBV12-4 and TRBJ2-4; D not resolved. The CDR3 spells CASSLDFKIAKNIQYF. CDR3 in DNA: TGTGCCAGCAGTTTAGACTTCAAAATAGCCAAAAACATTCAGTACTTC.